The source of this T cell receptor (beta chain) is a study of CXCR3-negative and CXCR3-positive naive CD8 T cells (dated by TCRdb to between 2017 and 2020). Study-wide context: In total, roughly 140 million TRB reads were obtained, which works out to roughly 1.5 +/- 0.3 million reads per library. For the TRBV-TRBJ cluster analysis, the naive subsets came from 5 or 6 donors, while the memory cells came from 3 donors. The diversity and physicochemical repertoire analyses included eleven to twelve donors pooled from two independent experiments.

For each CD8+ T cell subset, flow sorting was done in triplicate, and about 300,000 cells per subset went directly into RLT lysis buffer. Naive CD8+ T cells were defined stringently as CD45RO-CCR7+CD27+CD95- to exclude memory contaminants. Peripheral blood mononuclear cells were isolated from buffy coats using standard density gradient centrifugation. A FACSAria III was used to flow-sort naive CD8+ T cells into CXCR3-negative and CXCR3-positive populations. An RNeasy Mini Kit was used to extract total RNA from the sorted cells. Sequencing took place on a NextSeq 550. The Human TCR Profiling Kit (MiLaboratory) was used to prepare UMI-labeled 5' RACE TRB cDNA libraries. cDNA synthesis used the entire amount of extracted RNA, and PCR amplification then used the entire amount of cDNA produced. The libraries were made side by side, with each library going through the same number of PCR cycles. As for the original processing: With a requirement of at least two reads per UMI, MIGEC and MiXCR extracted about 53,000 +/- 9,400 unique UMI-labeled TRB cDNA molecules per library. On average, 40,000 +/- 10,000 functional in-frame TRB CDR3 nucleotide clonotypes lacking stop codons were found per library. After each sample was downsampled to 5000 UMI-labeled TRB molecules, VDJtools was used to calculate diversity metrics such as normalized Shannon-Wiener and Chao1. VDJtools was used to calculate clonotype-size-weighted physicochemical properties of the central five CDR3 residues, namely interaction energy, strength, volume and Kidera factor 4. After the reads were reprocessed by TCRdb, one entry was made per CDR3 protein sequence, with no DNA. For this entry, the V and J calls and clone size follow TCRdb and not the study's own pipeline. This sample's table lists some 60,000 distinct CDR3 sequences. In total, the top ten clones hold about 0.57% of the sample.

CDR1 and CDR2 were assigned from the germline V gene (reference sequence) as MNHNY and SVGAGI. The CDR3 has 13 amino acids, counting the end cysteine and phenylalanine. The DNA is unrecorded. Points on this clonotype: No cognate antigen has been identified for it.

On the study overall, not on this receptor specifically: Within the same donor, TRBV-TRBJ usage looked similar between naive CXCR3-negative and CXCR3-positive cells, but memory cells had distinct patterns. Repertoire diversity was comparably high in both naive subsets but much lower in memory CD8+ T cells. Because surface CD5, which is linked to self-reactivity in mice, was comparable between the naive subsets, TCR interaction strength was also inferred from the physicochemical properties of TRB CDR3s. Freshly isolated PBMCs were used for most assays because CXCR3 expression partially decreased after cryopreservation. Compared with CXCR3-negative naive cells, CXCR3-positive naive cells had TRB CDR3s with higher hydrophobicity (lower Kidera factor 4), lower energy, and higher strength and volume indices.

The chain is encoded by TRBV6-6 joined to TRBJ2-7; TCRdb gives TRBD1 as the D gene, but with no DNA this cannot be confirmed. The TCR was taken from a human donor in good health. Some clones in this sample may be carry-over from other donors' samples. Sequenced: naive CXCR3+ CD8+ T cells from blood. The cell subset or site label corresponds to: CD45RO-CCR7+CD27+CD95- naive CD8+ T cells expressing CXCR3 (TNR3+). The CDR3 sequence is CASSPGTVDEQYF.